This TCR beta chain was identified in a study of CD8 T cells in ankylosing spondylitis (dated by TCRdb to the late 2010s). For the study in its entirety: The study set out to find disease-linked TCR variants by profiling T cell receptor beta repertoires in ankylosing spondylitis patients and healthy donors. The full study cohort was made up of roughly 25 ankylosing spondylitis patients and 108 healthy donors. Samples of peripheral blood were taken, and for ankylosing spondylitis patients, synovial fluid was collected as well. What the authors observed across the whole study: Blood from ankylosing spondylitis patients appeared to be characterized by a TCR beta motif made up of several highly homologous amino acid variants. The disease-linked clones showed a CD8+ phenotype and occurred at relatively low frequencies in peripheral blood. The disease-linked clones were reported as significantly enriched in matched synovial fluid samples from ankylosing spondylitis patients. Some motif variants had previously been reported in the synovial fluid and blood of reactive arthritis patients, which suggests shared mechanisms of disease initiation.

Sequenced on an Illumina HiSeq 2500. Quantitative 5'-RACE with molecular barcodes was the method used to prepare the TCR beta libraries. The paper's data handling went like this. A new computational method based on a probabilistic model of VDJ rearrangement was used to identify disease-linked TCR variants. TCRdb cleaned the public reads at Q25 with fastp, built clones with MiXCR and kept in-frame beta chains. CDR3 protein duplicates are merged, each entry listing the most common genes and DNA. V and J calls and clone size were set by TCRdb, not the authors. The sample records 250,000 or so distinct CDR3 sequences, roughly 25% of which are singletons. Roughly 0.6% of the sample lies in the top ten. This clonotype was observed at least ten times. Its antigen specificity is not known. Base qualities were left out, and no much larger clone turns up one base away. V loses 4 bases of germline sequence and J loses 0 bases, and the interval between the two ends is 14 bases. Inclusive of the bounding cysteine and phenylalanine, the CDR3 is 16 residues long. The entry retains the CDR3 DNA only, 48 bases that are in frame from base 1.

The sequence joins TRBV12-3 or TRBV12-4 to TRBJ2-3; a confident D gene designation cannot be given. Specimen: blood, either unsorted or a sorted T cell fraction (not recorded which). This receptor was identified in a male donor with ankylosing spondylitis or in good health (not recorded which). The CDR3 region reads CASSSETTSSTDTQYF. At the DNA level, the sequence is TGTGCCAGCAGTTCAGAGACAACTTCTAGCACAGATACGCAGTATTTT.